This is a list of T cell receptor beta chains from one sample in a study of molecular identifiers for immune sequencing clone quantification. TCRdb processed the PCR reads anew with MiXCR; each CDR3 protein has one entry. Here the sample spans about 510,000 distinct CDR3 sequences, about 26% being singletons. Sequencing was carried out using naive CD8+ T cells from blood, with Jurkat cell RNA spiked in. Source of these receptors: a human donor in good health. Some libraries in this study had Jurkat cell RNA spiked in. CDR3s include the opening cysteine and the closing phenylalanine or tryptophan. D genes are given only for firm matches. Rows may omit the clone size; those that give it use once, few, many or a size class.

d_gene | len | j_gene | v_gene | abundance | CDR3nt | CDR3aa
TRBD2 | 16 | TRBJ2-3 | TRBV6-2/TRBV6-3 | few | TGTGCCAGCATCACCCCCGGACTAGCGGGAGGGAAGCAGCAGTATTTT | CASITPGLAGGKQQYF
. | 15 | TRBJ2-7 | TRBV6-1 | . | TGTGCCAGCACCCTAGGGCCGGGGGAAGCCTACGAGCAGTACTTC | CASTLGPGEAYEQYF
TRBD1 | 15 | TRBJ2-7 | TRBV4-3 | . | TGCGCCAGCAGCCTGGACAGGGCGCGGTCCTACGAGCAGTACTTC | CASSLDRARSYEQYF
. | 14 | TRBJ2-3 | TRBV28 | many | TGTGCCAGCAGTTTTAGTAGCGGCACAGATACGCAGTATTTT | CASSFSSGTDTQYF
. | 16 | TRBJ2-3 | TRBV15 | . | TGTGCCACCAGCAGAGTCGGACAGACCTTTACAGATACGCAGTATTTT | CATSRVGQTFTDTQYF
TRBD2 | 12 | TRBJ2-3 | TRBV6-2/TRBV6-3 | . | TGTGCCAGCAGTTACCGGGCGGGAGTGCAGTATTTT | CASSYRAGVQYF
. | 12 | TRBJ2-1 | TRBV3-2 | few | TGTGCCAGCAGCCCACACTACAATGAGCAGTTCTTC | CASSPHYNEQFF
TRBD2 | 16 | TRBJ2-3 | TRBV4-1 | few | TGCGCCAGCAGCCAAGTACTAGCGGGAACCACAGATACGCAGTATTTT | CASSQVLAGTTDTQYF
TRBD1 | 14 | TRBJ1-5 | TRBV7-9 | many | TGTGCCAGCAGTTCACCGGGACAGGGCGAGCCCCAGCATTTT | CASSSPGQGEPQHF
. | 14 | TRBJ1-5 | TRBV27 | few | TGTGCCAGCAGAGGAAAGGGATTCGGTCAGCCCCAGCATTTT | CASRGKGFGQPQHF
. | 15 | TRBJ2-1 | TRBV27 | . | TGTGCCAGCAGTGCCGGGCCTCCGAACTACAATGAGCAGTTCTTC | CASSAGPPNYNEQFF
. | 13 | TRBJ1-4 | TRBV5-5 | . | TGTGCCAGCAGCTTGTGGGAAGATGAAAAACTGTTTTTT | CASSLWEDEKLFF
. | 14 | TRBJ2-7 | TRBV28 | many | TGTGCCAGCAGCTTAGCGCGGGGCTCCTACGAGCAGTACTTC | CASSLARGSYEQYF
. | 14 | TRBJ2-7 | TRBV5-5 | few | TGTGCCAGCAGCTTGTCCTGGGGGGCAGCCGAGCAGTACTTC | CASSLSWGAAEQYF
. | 17 | TRBJ2-1 | TRBV4-3 | few | TGCGCCAGCAGCCAAGGTGGGACCGCCAGCTCCTACAATGAGCAGTTCTTC | CASSQGGTASSYNEQFF
. | 14 | TRBJ1-6 | TRBV25-1 | . | TGTGCCAGCAGGAAGACAGCGAATAATTCACCCCTCCACTTT | CASRKTANNSPLHF
TRBD1 | 17 | TRBJ1-2 | TRBV19 | . | TGTGCCAGTAGTCCCTTGTCTGGAATAAGGGACAGGGAGGGCTACACCTTC | CASSPLSGIRDREGYTF
. | 13 | TRBJ2-5 | TRBV6-5 | many | TGTGCCAGCAGTTTGACTAGACTTGGGACCCAGTACTTC | CASSLTRLGTQYF
TRBD1 | 13 | TRBJ2-7 | TRBV15 | . | TGTGCCACCAGCACGGACAGGACCTACGAGCAGTACTTC | CATSTDRTYEQYF
TRBD2 | 16 | TRBJ2-3 | TRBV27 | . | TGTGCCAGCAGTACCTTAGCGGGGGCCCTCGCAGATACGCAGTATTTT | CASSTLAGALADTQYF
. | 15 | TRBJ2-5 | TRBV3-1 | many | TGTGCCAGCAGCCATGTCCTAGGGCCGCGAGTATCCCAGTACTTC | CASSHVLGPRVSQYF
. | 18 | TRBJ2-1 | TRBV11-2 | . | TGTGCCAGCAGCTTAGAAGAGGGATCTTCCTATTTTTACAATGAGCAGTTCTTC | CASSLEEGSSYFYNEQFF
. | 14 | TRBJ1-1 | TRBV12-3/TRBV12-4 | few | TGTGCCAGCAGTCCCAGTGGTAGGGGCGCTGAAGCTTTCTTT | CASSPSGRGAEAFF
. | 11 | TRBJ1-1 | TRBV4-2 | many | TGTGCCAGCAGCCAAGAGGGGGTAGCTTTCTTT | CASSQEGVAFF
. | 14 | TRBJ2-6 | TRBV7-9 | many | TGTGCCAGCCGGGGCGACTCTGAGGCCAACGTCCTGACTTTC | CASRGDSEANVLTF
. | 13 | TRBJ2-7 | TRBV5-6 | . | TGTGCCAGCAGCTCAGGGGTTGGGAACGAGCAGTACTTC | CASSSGVGNEQYF
TRBD2 | 15 | TRBJ2-7 | TRBV28 | few | TGTGCCAGCAGTTTTTTAGCGGGCAGAAACTACGAGCAGTACTTC | CASSFLAGRNYEQYF
TRBD1 | 16 | TRBJ2-5 | TRBV20-1 | once | TGCAGTGCTAGAGATCTCTGGGCCTCAGGGGGTGAGACCCAGTACTTC | CSARDLWASGGETQYF
. | 10 | TRBJ2-7 | TRBV6-1 | many | TGTGCCAGCATTGGGTACGAGCAGTACTTC | CASIGYEQYF
TRBD2 | 15 | TRBJ2-3 | TRBV11-2 | . | TGTGCCAGCAGACTAGCGGGGGCTGGCACAGATACGCCGTATTTT | CASRLAGAGTDTPYF
. | 14 | TRBJ1-5 | TRBV7-9 | . | TGTGCCAGCGGCGGGGGACTGGGCAATCAGCCCCAGCATTTT | CASGGGLGNQPQHF
TRBD1 | 15 | TRBJ1-3 | TRBV7-9 | . | TGTGCCAGCATCTCAAGACAGGGAGCTGGAAACACCATATATTTT | CASISRQGAGNTIYF
. | 14 | TRBJ2-5 | TRBV20-1 | . | TGCAGTGCCCAAGAATCTTCGTACCAAGAGACCCAGTACTTC | CSAQESSYQETQYF
TRBD1 | 15 | TRBJ2-5 | TRBV11-3 | few | TGTGCCAGCAGCTTAAGGACAGGGGGCGAAGAGACCCAGTACTTC | CASSLRTGGEETQYF
. | 15 | TRBJ2-3 | TRBV2 | . | TGTGCCAGCAGTGAACTGTTTCCTGGGGGAGATACGCAGTATTTT | CASSELFPGGDTQYF
TRBD2 | 19 | TRBJ2-3 | TRBV6-2/TRBV6-3 | . | TGTGCCAGCAGTTACTCGTCACTAGCGGGCGCCGACCACACAGATACGCAGTATTTT | CASSYSSLAGADHTDTQYF
TRBD1 | 16 | TRBJ2-3 | TRBV9 | few | TGTGCCAGCAGCGTAGTAGGGGACAGGGCCACAGATACGCAGTATTTT | CASSVVGDRATDTQYF
TRBD2 | 17 | TRBJ2-3 | TRBV4-3 | many | TGCGCCAGCAGCCAAGAAAGGGCACTAGCGCACACAGATACGCAGTATTTT | CASSQERALAHTDTQYF
. | 15 | TRBJ2-1 | TRBV27 | few | TGTGCCAGCAGTTTAGTGGGGGGCAGAGACAATGAGCAGTTCTTC | CASSLVGGRDNEQFF
. | 16 | TRBJ2-7 | TRBV29-1 | . | TGCAGCGTTGAAGATCCGAATGCGACAGGCTCCTACGAGCAGTACTTC | CSVEDPNATGSYEQYF
TRBD2 | 16 | TRBJ2-1 | TRBV2 | few | TGTGCCAGCAGTGCTTTGAGCCTAGCGGGACACAATGAGCAGTTCTTC | CASSALSLAGHNEQFF
TRBD2 | 18 | TRBJ2-5 | TRBV2 | . | TGTGCCAGCAGCCCGGGACTAGCGGGAGAGGGGTATGCAGAGACCCAGTACTTC | CASSPGLAGEGYAETQYF
. | 18 | TRBJ1-5 | TRBV6-2/TRBV6-3 | many | TGTGCCAGCAGTCAAAGGACAGAGCCGAGCTATAGCAATCAGCCCCAGCATTTT | CASSQRTEPSYSNQPQHF
. | 12 | TRBJ2-7 | TRBV19 | . | TGTGCCAGTAGTGTATGGTCTGGCGAGCAGTACTTC | CASSVWSGEQYF
. | 15 | TRBJ2-2 | TRBV7-8 | few | TGTGCCAGCAGCCACCACGAAGCCAACACCGGGGAGCTGTTTTTT | CASSHHEANTGELFF
TRBD2 | 18 | TRBJ2-1 | TRBV20-1 | . | TGCAGTGCTAGAGATTTTAGCGGGAGGGAGGGCTCCTACAATGAGCAGTTCTTC | CSARDFSGREGSYNEQFF
TRBD2 | 14 | TRBJ2-1 | TRBV10-1 | . | TGCGCCAGCGCCAGGCTAGCGGGGGACAATGAGCAGTTCTTC | CASARLAGDNEQFF
. | 15 | TRBJ2-3 | TRBV4-2 | . | TGTGCCAGCAGCCAAGAAGATGGGCGAACAGATACGCAGTATTTT | CASSQEDGRTDTQYF
TRBD1 | 17 | TRBJ2-7 | TRBV4-3 | . | TGCGCCAGCAGCCAAGATCGTCCCGGACAGGGAAGCTACGAGCGGTACTTC | CASSQDRPGQGSYERYF
. | 12 | TRBJ1-1 | TRBV29-1 | many | TGCAGCGTTGAAGGACTGAGGACTGAAGCTTTCTTT | CSVEGLRTEAFF
. | 16 | TRBJ1-1 | TRBV27 | few | TGTGCCAGCAGCCTAATGGTCCCCGGGGCCCACACTGAAGCTTTCTTT | CASSLMVPGAHTEAFF
TRBD2 | 14 | TRBJ2-3 | TRBV2 | many | TGTGCCAACCAGCGGGGGGTAGATACAGATACGCAGTATTTT | CANQRGVDTDTQYF
TRBD2 | 18 | TRBJ2-3 | TRBV6-5 | many | TGTGCCAGCAGCCCAGGCCTAGCGGGAGGGCCTAGGACAGATACGCAGTATTTT | CASSPGLAGGPRTDTQYF
TRBD1 | 18 | TRBJ2-1 | TRBV4-3 | . | TGCGCCAGCAGCCAAGATCGGGCCACAGGGGGTTCCTACAATGAGCAGTTCTTC | CASSQDRATGGSYNEQFF
. | 11 | TRBJ2-5 | TRBV12-2 | . | TGTGCAAGTCGCCTCAGTAGGGGGCAGTACTTC | CASRLSRGQYF
. | 16 | TRBJ1-3 | TRBV6-1 | . | TGTGCCAGCAGTGAAGGACGACCAGTGTCTGGAAACACCATATATTTT | CASSEGRPVSGNTIYF
TRBD2 | 19 | TRBJ2-3 | TRBV7-6 | . | TGTGCCAGCAGCTTAGACCCGGCTAGCGGGGGGAAGAGCACAGATACGCAGTATTTT | CASSLDPASGGKSTDTQYF
. | 14 | TRBJ2-7 | TRBV29-1 | many | TGCAGCGTTGGAACGGACCAGAGTTCCTACGAGCAGTACTTC | CSVGTDQSSYEQYF
. | 12 | TRBJ1-2 | TRBV6-5 | few | TGTGCCAGCAGTTACGGAGGATATGGCTACACCTTC | CASSYGGYGYTF